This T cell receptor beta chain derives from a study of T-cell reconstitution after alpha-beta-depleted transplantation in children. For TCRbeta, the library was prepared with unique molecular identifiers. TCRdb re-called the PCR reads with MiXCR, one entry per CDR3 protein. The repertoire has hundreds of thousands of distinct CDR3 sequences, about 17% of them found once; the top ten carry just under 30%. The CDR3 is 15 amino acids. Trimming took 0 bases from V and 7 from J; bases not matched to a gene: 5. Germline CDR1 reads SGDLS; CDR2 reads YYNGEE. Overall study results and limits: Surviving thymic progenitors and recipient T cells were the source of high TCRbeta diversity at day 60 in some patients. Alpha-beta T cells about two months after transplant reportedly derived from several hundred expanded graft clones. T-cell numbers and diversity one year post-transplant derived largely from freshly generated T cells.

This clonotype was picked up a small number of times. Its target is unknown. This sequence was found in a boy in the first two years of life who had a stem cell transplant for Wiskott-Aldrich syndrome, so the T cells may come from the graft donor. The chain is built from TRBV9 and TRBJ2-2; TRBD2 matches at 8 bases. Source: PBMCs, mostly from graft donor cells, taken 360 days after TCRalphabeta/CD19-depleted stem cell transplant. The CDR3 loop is CASSVDGRANGELFF. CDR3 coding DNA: TGTGCCAGCAGCGTAGACGGGAGGGCCAACGGGGAGCTGTTTTTT.